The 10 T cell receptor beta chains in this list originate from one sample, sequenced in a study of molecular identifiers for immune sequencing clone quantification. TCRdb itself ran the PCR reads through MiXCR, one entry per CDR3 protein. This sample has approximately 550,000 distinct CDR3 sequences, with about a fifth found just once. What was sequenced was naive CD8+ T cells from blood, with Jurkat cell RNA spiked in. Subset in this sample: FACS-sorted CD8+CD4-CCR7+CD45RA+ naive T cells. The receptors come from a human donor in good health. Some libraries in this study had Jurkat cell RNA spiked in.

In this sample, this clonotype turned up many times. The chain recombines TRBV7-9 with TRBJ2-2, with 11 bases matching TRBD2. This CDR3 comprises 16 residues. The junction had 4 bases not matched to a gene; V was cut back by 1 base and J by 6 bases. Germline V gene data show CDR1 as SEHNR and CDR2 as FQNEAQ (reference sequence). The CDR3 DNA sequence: TGTGCCAGCAGCTTAGTCCCTAGCGGGAGGTCCGGGGAGCTGTTTTTT. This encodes CASSLVPSGRSGELFF.

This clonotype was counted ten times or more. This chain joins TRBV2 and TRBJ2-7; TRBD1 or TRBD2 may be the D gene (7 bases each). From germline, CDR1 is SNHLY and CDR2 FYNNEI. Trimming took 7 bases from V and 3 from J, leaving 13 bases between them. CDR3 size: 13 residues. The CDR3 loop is CASKGGGNYEQYF. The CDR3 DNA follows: TGTGCCAGCAAGGGAGGGGGCAACTACGAGCAGTACTTC.

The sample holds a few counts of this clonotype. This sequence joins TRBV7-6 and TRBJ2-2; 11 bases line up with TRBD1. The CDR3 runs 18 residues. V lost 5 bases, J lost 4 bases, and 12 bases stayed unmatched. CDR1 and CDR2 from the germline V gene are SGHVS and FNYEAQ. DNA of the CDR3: TGTGCCAGCAGCCAGCGGACAGGGGGCTCTATGCCCACCGGGGAGCTGTTTTTT. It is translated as CASSQRTGGSMPTGELFF.

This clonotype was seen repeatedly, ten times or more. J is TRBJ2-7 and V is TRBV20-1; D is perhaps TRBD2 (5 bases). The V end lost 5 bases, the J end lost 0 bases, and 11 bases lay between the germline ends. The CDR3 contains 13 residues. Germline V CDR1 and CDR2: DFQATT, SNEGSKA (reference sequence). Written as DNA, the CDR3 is TGCAGTGCTGGAGGCTCGGCCTCCTACGAGCAGTACTTC. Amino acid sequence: CSAGGSASYEQYF.

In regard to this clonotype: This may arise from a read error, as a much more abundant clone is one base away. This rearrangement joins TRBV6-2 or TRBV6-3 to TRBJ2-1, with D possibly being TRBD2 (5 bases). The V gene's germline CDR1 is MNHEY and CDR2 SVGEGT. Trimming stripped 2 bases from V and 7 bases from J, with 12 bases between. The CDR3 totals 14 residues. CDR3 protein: CASSYRSGPNEQFF. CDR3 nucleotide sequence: TGTGCCAGCAGTTACCGCAGCGGTCCGAATGAGCAGTTCTTC.

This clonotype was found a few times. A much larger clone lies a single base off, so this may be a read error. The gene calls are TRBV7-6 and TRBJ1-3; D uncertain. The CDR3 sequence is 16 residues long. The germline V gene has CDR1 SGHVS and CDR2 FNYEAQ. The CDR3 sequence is CAGSFGQADSGNTIYF. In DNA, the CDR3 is TGTGCCGGCAGCTTTGGGCAGGCAGACTCTGGAAACACCATATATTTT.

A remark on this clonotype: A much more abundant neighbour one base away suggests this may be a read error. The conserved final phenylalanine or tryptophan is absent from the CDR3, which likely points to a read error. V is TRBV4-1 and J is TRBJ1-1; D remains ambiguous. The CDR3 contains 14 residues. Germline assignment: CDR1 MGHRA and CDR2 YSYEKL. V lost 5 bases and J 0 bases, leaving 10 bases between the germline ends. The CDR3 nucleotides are TGCGCCAGCAGCACGACGACACTGAACACTGAAGCTTTCGTT. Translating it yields CASSTTTLNTEAFV.

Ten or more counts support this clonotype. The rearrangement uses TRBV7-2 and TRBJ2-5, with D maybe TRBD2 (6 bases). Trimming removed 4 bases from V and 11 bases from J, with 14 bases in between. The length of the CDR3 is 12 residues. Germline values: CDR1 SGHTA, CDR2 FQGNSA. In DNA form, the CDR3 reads TGTGCCAGCAGCTGGAACTCAGGGACTCAGTACTTC. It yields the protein CASSWNSGTQYF.

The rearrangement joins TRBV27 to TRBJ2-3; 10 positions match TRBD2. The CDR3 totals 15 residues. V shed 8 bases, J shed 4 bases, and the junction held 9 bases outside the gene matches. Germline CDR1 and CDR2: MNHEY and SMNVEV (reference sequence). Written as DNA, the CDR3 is TGTGCCAGCCGACTCTTAGCGGGAGGATCAGATACGCAGTATTTT. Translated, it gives CASRLLAGGSDTQYF.

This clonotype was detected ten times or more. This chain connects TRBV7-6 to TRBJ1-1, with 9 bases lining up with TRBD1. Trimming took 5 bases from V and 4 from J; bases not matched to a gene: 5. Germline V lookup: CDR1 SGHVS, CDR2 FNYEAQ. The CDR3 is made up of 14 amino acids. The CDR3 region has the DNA TGTGCCAGCAGCACTGGGACAGGGTTCACTGAAGCTTTCTTT. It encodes CASSTGTGFTEAFF. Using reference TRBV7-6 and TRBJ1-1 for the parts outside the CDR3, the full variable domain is GAGVSQSPRYKVTKRGQDVALRCDPISGHVSLYWYRQALGQGPEFLTYFNYEAQQDKSGLPNDRFSAERPEGSISTLTIQRTEQRDSAMYRCASSTGTGFTEAFFGQGTRLTVV.